The 9 T cell receptor beta chains given below trace back to one sample, sequenced in a study of Ad26.COV2.S vaccination and SARS-CoV-2 variants. Sequencing was performed with immunoSEQ multiplex PCR; in TCRdb, only in-frame clones are kept and a portion is missing. Of approximately 480,000 clones listed, around 85% are singletons. Stated treatment: some 20 received Ad26.COV2.S at low or high dose, single or two shots; roughly five received placebo; per-sample allocation not given. Sampling was done on day 63 after the first vaccine or placebo injection. The sequencing used peripheral blood, collected in a trial of Ad26.COV2.S vaccine versus placebo. The receptors here all came from a person between 18 and 65 years old who received the Ad26.COV2.S COVID-19 vaccine or a placebo.

The chain recombines TRBV28 with TRBJ1-1, with D perhaps matching TRBD1 (5 bases). From germline, CDR1 is MDHEN and CDR2 SYDVKM. The V end was cut by 8 bases, the J end by 1 base, with 11 bases between. The CDR3 sequence is 13 residues long. The CDR3 here is CASGGGWNTEAFF. In DNA, the CDR3 is TGTGCCAGCGGGGGGGGTTGGAACACTGAAGCTTTCTTT. The whole variable domain, filled in from reference TRBV28 and TRBJ1-1, reads DVKVTQSSRYLVKRTGEKVFLECVQDMDHENMFWYRQDPGLGLRLIYFSYDVKMKEKGDIPEGYSVSREKKERFSLILESASTNQTSMYLCASGGGWNTEAFFGQGTRLTVV.

This clone was counted once. This chain uses TRBV28 with TRBJ2-4; no clear D. Germline CDR1 is MDHEN and CDR2 is SYDVKM. The CDR3 length is 17 residues. V was pared by 3 bases and J by 2 bases, with 17 bases between. This CDR3 is CASSFQLGGDPKNIQYF. The CDR3, as DNA: TGTGCCAGCAGTTTCCAACTGGGTGGGGATCCCAAAAACATTCAGTACTTC.

The chain employs TRBV5-4 and TRBJ1-2; 7 bases align to TRBD1. Unmatched junction bases numbered 8, after V lost 5 bases and J lost 4 bases. There are 14 residues in the CDR3. Germline loops: CDR1 SGHNT, CDR2 YYREEE (reference sequence). The CDR3 loop reads CASSQQGSVYGYTF. CDR3 nucleotides: TGTGCCAGCAGTCAACAGGGGAGTGTCTATGGCTACACCTTC.

The rearrangement uses TRBV5-1 and TRBJ1-3; the D is unclear. Germline CDR1 reads SGHRS; CDR2 reads YFSETQ. The CDR3 is 14 residues long. Trimming removed 2 bases from V and 2 bases from J, with 8 bases in between. CDR3 bases: TGCGCCAGCAGCTTCGGCAGCACTGGAAACACCATATATTTT. Amino acid sequence: CASSFGSTGNTIYF.

The rearrangement links TRBV6-5 to TRBJ2-7; 9 positions agree with TRBD2. The CDR3 has 14 amino acids. CDR1 and CDR2 from the germline V gene are MNHEY and SVGAGI. V lost 8 bases to trimming and J lost 4 bases; unmatched junction nucleotides: 9. The CDR3 DNA reads TGTGCCAGCTTTTCCCCGCGGGAGGGATACGAGCAGTACTTC. Translated, it gives CASFSPREGYEQYF.

The chain links TRBV28 to TRBJ2-7, with D possibly matching TRBD2 (6 bases). Germline CDR1 is MDHEN and CDR2 is SYDVKM. This CDR3 has 13 amino acids. Trimming cost V 6 bases and J 6 bases, with 15 bases left between them. CDR3 DNA sequence: TGTGCCAGCAGCCCGGGACTCCCCAGCGAGCAGTACTTC. Protein product: CASSPGLPSEQYF.

The rearrangement joins TRBV28 to TRBJ2-1; no definite D call. Germline V gene data show CDR1 as MDHEN and CDR2 as SYDVKM. The CDR3 spans 13 residues. Between the trimmed V and J ends, which lost 1 base and 9 bases, there was a span of 10 bases. The CDR3 coding sequence is TGTGCCAGCAGTTTATCCCAAGTGGGTGAGCAGTTCTTC. Its protein product is CASSLSQVGEQFF.

The J gene is TRBJ2-7, the V gene TRBV27, with a tentative D call TRBD1 (5 bases). The CDR3 is 14 residues long. V lost 5 bases and J lost 0, with 11 bases in between. In germline, CDR1 is MNHEY, CDR2 SMNVEV (reference sequence). CDR3 protein: CASSVTASSYEQYF. CDR3 nucleotide sequence: TGTGCCAGCAGTGTGACAGCCTCCTCCTACGAGCAGTACTTC.

V is TRBV9 and J is TRBJ2-3, with D unclear. V lost 0 bases and J lost 1, with 21 bases in between. Germline-derived CDR1 and CDR2 are SGDLS and YYNGEE. This CDR3 has 19 residues. The CDR3 loop is CASSVGVKGPPYRTDTQYF. As DNA, the CDR3 is TGTGCCAGCAGCGTAGGTGTTAAGGGCCCGCCATACCGCACAGATACGCAGTATTTT.